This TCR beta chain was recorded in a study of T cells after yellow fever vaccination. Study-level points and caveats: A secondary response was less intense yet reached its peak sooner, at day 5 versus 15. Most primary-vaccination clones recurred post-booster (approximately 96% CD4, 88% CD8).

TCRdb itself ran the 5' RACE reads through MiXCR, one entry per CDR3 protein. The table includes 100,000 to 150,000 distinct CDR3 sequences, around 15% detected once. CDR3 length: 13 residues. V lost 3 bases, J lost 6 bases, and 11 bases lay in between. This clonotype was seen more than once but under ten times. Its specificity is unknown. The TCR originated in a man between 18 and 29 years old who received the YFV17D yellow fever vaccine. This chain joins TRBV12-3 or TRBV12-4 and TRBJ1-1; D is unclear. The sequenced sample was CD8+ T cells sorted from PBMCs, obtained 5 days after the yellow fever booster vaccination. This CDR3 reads CASSLSGISEAFF. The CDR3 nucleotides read TGTGCCAGCAGTTTGTCGGGAATCTCTGAAGCTTTCTTT.